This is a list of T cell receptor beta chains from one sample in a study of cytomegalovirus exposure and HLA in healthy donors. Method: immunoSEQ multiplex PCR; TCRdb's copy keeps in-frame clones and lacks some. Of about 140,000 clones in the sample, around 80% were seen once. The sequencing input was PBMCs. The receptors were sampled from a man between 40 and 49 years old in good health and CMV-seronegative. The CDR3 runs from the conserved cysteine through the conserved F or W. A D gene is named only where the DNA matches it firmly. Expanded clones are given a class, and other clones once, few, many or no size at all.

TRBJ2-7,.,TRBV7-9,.,TGTGCCAGCAGCTTAGCAGTAACAGGGAACGAGCAGTACTTC,CASSLAVTGNEQYF
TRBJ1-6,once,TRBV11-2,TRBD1,TGTGCCAGCAGCCATGGTCCAGGGGGTAATTCACCCCTCCACTTT,CASSHGPGGNSPLHF
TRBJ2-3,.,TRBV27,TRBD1,TGTGCCAGCAGTTTACCTAACGACCCGGGACAGGGCCTAGCGGAGTGCTACACAGATACGCAGTATTTT,CASSLPNDPGQGLAECYTDTQYF
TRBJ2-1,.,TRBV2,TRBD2,TGTGCCAGCAGTGAACTCGGGGGGGGGTACAATGAGCAGTTCTTC,CASSELGGGYNEQFF
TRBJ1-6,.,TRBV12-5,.,TGTGCTAGTGGCGTTGGGCTTTCCTATAATTCACCCCTCCACTTT,CASGVGLSYNSPLHF
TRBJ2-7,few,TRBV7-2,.,TGTGCCAGCAGCTTAGCGGTGGCCCCTCAGGATTTCTACGAGCAGTACTTC,CASSLAVAPQDFYEQYF
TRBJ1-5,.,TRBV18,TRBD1,TGTGCCAGCTCTGCGACAGGGGGGTATAGCAATCAGCCCCAGCATTTT,CASSATGGYSNQPQHF
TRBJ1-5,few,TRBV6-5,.,TGTGCCAGCAGTGAGGGCCGGGATCAGCCCCAGCATTTT,CASSEGRDQPQHF
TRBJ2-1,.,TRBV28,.,TGTGCCAGCAGTTCACCCTCTTATGTCCAGGGGCGAGAATTCTTC,CASSSPSYVQGREFF
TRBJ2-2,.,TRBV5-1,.,TGCGCCAGCAGCTTGTCCGGGTTTACCGGGGAGCTGTTTTTT,CASSLSGFTGELFF
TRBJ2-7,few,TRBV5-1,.,TGCGCCAGCAGCTTGGGCGGGGAGTGGGCCTACGAGCAGTACTTC,CASSLGGEWAYEQYF
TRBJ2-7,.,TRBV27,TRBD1,TGTGCCAGCCGTCGAGGTTTCGCTTACGGGACAGGAACCTACGAGCAGTACTTC,CASRRGFAYGTGTYEQYF
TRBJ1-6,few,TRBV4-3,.,TGCGCCAGCAGCCAAGATCTTCAACAGGGTGGTTCACCCCTCCACTTT,CASSQDLQQGGSPLHF
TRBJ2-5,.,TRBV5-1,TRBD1,TGCGCCAGCAGTTACGGACAGGGGGAGACCCAGTACTTC,CASSYGQGETQYF
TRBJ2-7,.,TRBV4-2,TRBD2,TGTGCCAGCAGCCAAGATCGGGTCGGGCTAGCGGGGAGCTCCTACGAGCAGTACTTC,CASSQDRVGLAGSSYEQYF
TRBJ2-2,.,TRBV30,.,TGTGCCTGGAGTCGGGTGGACACCGGGGAGCTGTTTTTT,CAWSRVDTGELFF
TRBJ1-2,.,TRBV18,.,TGTGCCAGCTCACCGGACCGGCTGGTAGACAGGAGCTATGGCTACACCTTC,CASSPDRLVDRSYGYTF
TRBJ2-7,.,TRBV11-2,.,TGTGCCAGCAGCTCACCCCTCCGGGGGCAGTACTTC,CASSSPLRGQYF
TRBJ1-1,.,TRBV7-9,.,TGTGCCAGCAGCCAGGGGACTGAAGCTTTCTTT,CASSQGTEAFF
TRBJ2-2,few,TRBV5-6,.,TGTGCCAGCAGATATGACCCACTAGTAAACACCGGGGAGCTGTTTTTT,CASRYDPLVNTGELFF
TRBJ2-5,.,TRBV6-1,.,TGTGCCAGCAGTCTAGGGGGCGCGGGGGAGACCCAGTACTTC,CASSLGGAGETQYF
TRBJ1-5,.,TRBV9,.,TGTGCCAGCAGCCAGGGGATGGACAGTACGCCCCAGCATTTT,CASSQGMDSTPQHF
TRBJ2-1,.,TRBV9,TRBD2,TGTGCCAGCAGCGTGGATCTAGCGGGCCCGAGCTCCTACAATGAGCAGTTCTTC,CASSVDLAGPSSYNEQFF
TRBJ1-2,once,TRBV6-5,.,TGTGCCAGCAGGTCATGGGACAATCAAGTTTATGGCTACACCTTC,CASRSWDNQVYGYTF
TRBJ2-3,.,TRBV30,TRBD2,TGTGCCTGGAGCGTAGCGGGGGGGTTGGGCACAGATACGCAGTATTTT,CAWSVAGGLGTDTQYF
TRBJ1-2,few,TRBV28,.,TGTGCCAGCAGTTTTGGGGAGCCTTTCGATGGCTACACCTTC,CASSFGEPFDGYTF
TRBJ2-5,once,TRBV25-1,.,TGTGCCAGCAGTGTAATTGGGGACTTTCAAGAGACCCAGTACTTC,CASSVIGDFQETQYF
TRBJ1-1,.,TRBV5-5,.,TGTGCCAGCAGCTTCACCTCGGGGGCTGAAGCTTTCTTT,CASSFTSGAEAFF
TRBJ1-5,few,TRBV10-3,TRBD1,TGTGCCATCGGGGGACAGGGTCCGAATCAGCCCCAGCATTTT,CAIGGQGPNQPQHF
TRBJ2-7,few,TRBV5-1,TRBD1,TGCGCCAGCAGCTTGACGTCAGGGGGCCACGAGCAGTACTTC,CASSLTSGGHEQYF
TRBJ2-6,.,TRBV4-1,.,TGCGCCAGCAGCCAAGATTACGGGTCTGGGGCCAACGTCCTGACTTTC,CASSQDYGSGANVLTF
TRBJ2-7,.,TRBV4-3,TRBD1,TGCGCCAGCAGCCAAGATTTCCGGCGGGACAGGACCTACGAGCAGTACTTC,CASSQDFRRDRTYEQYF
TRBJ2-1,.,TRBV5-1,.,TGCGCCAGCAGCCTGCTCAGAACAGGGAATGAGCAGTTCTTC,CASSLLRTGNEQFF
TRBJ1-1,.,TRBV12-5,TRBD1,TGTGCTAGTGGTTTGTACCAGGGGGCTCCGAGGACTGAAGCTTTCTTT,CASGLYQGAPRTEAFF
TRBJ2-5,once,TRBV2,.,TGTGCCAGCAGTGACGGCAGGGGTTACGGAGAGACCCAGTACTTC,CASSDGRGYGETQYF
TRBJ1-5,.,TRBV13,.,TGTGCCAGCAGCTTAGGCGTACTTGGCAATCAGCCCCAGCATTTT,CASSLGVLGNQPQHF
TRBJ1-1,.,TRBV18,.,TGTGCCAGCTCACCGCAGGGGATGAACACTGAAGCTTTCTTT,CASSPQGMNTEAFF
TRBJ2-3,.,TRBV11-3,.,TGTGCCAGCAGCCATGGGGACAACACAGATACGCAGTATTTT,CASSHGDNTDTQYF
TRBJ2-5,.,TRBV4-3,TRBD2,TGCGCCAGCAGCCAAGGAGCGGGGTGGAAAGAGACCCAGTACTTC,CASSQGAGWKETQYF
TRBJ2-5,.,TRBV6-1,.,TGTGCCAGCAGTGTGTTAGACGCGGCCTTCCAAGAGACCCAGTACTTC,CASSVLDAAFQETQYF
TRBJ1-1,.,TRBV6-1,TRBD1,TGTGCCAGCAGGGTAGACAGGGGCACTGAAGCTTTCTTT,CASRVDRGTEAFF
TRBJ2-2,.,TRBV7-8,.,TGTGCCAGCAGCTTTTGGTGGGCAGGGGAAGACACCGGGGAGCTGTTTTTT,CASSFWWAGEDTGELFF
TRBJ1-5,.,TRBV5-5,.,TGTGCCAGCAGCTCGATGGGCGGGGGGAGCAATCAGCCCCAGCATTTT,CASSSMGGGSNQPQHF
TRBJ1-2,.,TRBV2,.,TGTGCCTCCGGGCCGGGACAAACCTATGGCTACACCTTC,CASGPGQTYGYTF
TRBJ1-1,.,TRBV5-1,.,TGCGCCAGCAGCTTGCGGCCGGGGGGTGGCACTGAAGCTTTCTTT,CASSLRPGGGTEAFF
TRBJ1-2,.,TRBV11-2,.,TGTGCCAGCAGCCGGACGGGGGGCGGCTATGGCTACACCTTC,CASSRTGGGYGYTF
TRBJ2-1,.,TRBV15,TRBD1,TGTGCCACCAGCCAAGGGACAGGGAACTACAATGAGCAGTTCTTC,CATSQGTGNYNEQFF
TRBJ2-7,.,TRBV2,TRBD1,TGTGCCAGCACAGCCGACAGGGGGCGAGAGCAGTACTTC,CASTADRGREQYF
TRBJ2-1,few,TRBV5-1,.,TGCGCCAGCAGCTCCTCCGGGGACAACAATGAGCAGTTCTTC,CASSSSGDNNEQFF
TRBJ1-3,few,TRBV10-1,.,TGCGCCAGCAGGAGGGAACCTGGAAACACCATATATTTT,CASRREPGNTIYF
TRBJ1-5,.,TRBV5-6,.,TGTGCCAGCAGCCTGGGACGGTCAGCGAGCAATCAGCCCCAGCATTTT,CASSLGRSASNQPQHF
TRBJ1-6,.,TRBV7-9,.,TGTGCCAGCAGCCGGGACTGGGGGGAGTCACCCCTCCACTTT,CASSRDWGESPLHF
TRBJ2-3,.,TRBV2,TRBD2,TGTGCCAGCGGGGGACTAGCGGGGGGGCACGTCACAGATACGCAGTATTTT,CASGGLAGGHVTDTQYF
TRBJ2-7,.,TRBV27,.,TGTGCCAGCAGGCGCCCCCAGGCAGGGTACTACGAGCAGTACTTC,CASRRPQAGYYEQYF
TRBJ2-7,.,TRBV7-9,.,TGTGCCAGCAGCACATACAGACAGGAGACCTCCTACGAGCAGTACTTC,CASSTYRQETSYEQYF
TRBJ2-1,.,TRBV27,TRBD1,TGTGCCAGCAGTTCAGGGACAGGGGTCGATGAGCAGTTCTTC,CASSSGTGVDEQFF
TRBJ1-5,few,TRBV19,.,TGTGCCAGTAGTATGTGGGGGGGGAATCAGCCCCAGCATTTT,CASSMWGGNQPQHF
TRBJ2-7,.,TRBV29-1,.,TGCAGCGTTGGAGTCGGTCCGACAACCGAGCAGTACTTC,CSVGVGPTTEQYF
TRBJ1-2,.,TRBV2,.,TGTGCCAGCAGGGCAGGGGACAACCCGTGGGGCTACACCTTC,CASRAGDNPWGYTF